This T cell receptor beta chain was observed in a study of T cell responses to AZD1222 COVID-19 vaccine. Broader study findings: Among the donors, most were white British and more were female, and clonal diversity was possibly underestimated. Vaccine-related CD4 TCRs covered spike, predominating at 160-218 and 743-854. Spike-specific TCR breadth rose after two AZD1222 doses, and depth rose as well.

Regarding this clone: The antigen is undetermined.

Trimming pared 4 bases from V and 4 bases from J, leaving 10 bases between. Per the germline V gene, CDR1 is LNHDA and CDR2 is SQIVND (reference sequence). The CDR3 contains 13 residues. This table comes from immunoSEQ multiplex PCR, and its TCRdb copy is limited to in-frame clones, with some not included. This table holds about 130,000 clones, 87% found once. This clonotype originated in an adult in good health. Sequencing was performed on peripheral blood, taken on day 0 of AZD1222 vaccination. The chain carries TRBV19 and TRBJ1-1, with a weak D call TRBD1 (6 bases). The DNA for the CDR3 is TGTGCCAGTAGTACCCAGGGGAGCACTGAAGCTTTCTTT. Translation gives CASSTQGSTEAFF.